This T cell receptor (beta chain) was obtained from a study of shared clonotypes between healthy human individuals. Assay: immunoSEQ multiplex PCR; the TCRdb copy retains only in-frame clones and omits some. This sample has roughly 1,800,000 clones, with about 94% found just once. Cells designated naive CD8 were CD45RO-negative and were positively selected for CCR7, with terminally differentiated effector memory CD45RA+ cells excluded. The sequence came from a man aged 18-30 years in good health. Material: naive CD8+ T cells sorted from blood.

The CDR3 sequence: CASIKKPGQMTYEQYF. CDR3 DNA: TGCGCCAGCATCAAAAAGCCGGGACAGATGACCTACGAGCAGTACTTC. This chain joins TRBV5-1 and TRBJ2-7; TRBD1 matches at 7 bases. Looked up from germline, CDR1 is SGHRS and CDR2 is YFSETQ. V shed 6 bases and J 2 bases; nucleotides not matched to a gene: 14. The CDR3 is made up of 16 amino acids.